The rows below give T cell receptor beta chains drawn from one sample of a study of metastatic and nonmetastatic thyroid tumors. TCRdb re-called the PCR reads with MiXCR. The sample lists 7,000 to 8,000 clones; around 30% were seen once. Sequencing used tumor tissue. The receptors stem from a male donor with papillary thyroid cancer or a benign thyroid nodule (not recorded which). Some clones in this sample may be carry-over from other donors' samples. The conserved cysteine and the conserved F or W are not part of the CDR3 here. The size of a clone is reported for some rows only, either as once, few or many, or as a class for expanded clones.

clone_size j_call v_call cdr3_aa
few TRBJ2-4 TRBV12-3/TRBV12-4 ASSPPPGTLVLAKNIQY
NA TRBJ1-6 TRBV5-6 ASSLRMVNSPLH
few TRBJ2-3 TRBV6-1 AVRRDWSTDTQY
large TRBJ2-1 TRBV28 ASSPGTSGDYEQF
many TRBJ2-7 TRBV9 ASSAIEGQFYEQY
NA TRBJ2-2 TRBV2 ASSGQRDNTGELF
NA TRBJ2-6 TRBV5-1 ASSLSLSGANVLT
few TRBJ1-2 TRBV27 ASSLIGGDGYT
few TRBJ2-2 TRBV6-1 ASGLQPQGSGELF
NA TRBJ1-6 TRBV28 ASSVTGASYNSPLH
many TRBJ1-5 TRBV4-2 ASSQGEVSSNQPQH
NA TRBJ1-2 TRBV6-6 ASSYYRTGNYGYT
few TRBJ1-3 TRBV12-3/TRBV12-4 ASSHGTGGNTIY
NA TRBJ1-3 TRBV12-3/TRBV12-4 ASSFMGTGNTIY
few TRBJ2-3 TRBV28 ASSTRTSGIPDTQY
NA TRBJ1-2 TRBV11-2 ASSPGGTGINYGYT
NA TRBJ2-7 TRBV24-1 ATSDPSRGGEQY
medium-sized TRBJ1-2 TRBV28 ASRSRTGGEGYGYT
NA TRBJ2-7 TRBV6-1 ASSESGGPYYEQY
NA TRBJ2-5 TRBV11-3 ASSSGRWAIETQY
NA TRBJ2-2 TRBV7-3 ASSLGRGGELF
NA TRBJ2-2 TRBV11-2 ASSSGLALMAGELF
few TRBJ1-1 TRBV6-1 ASSHSRGGTEAF
many TRBJ1-1 TRBV6-1 ASSEWTDTEAF
NA TRBJ2-3 TRBV10-1 ASSATFRDTQY
medium-sized TRBJ2-1 TRBV28 ASSSPTGTSGSSINEQF
NA TRBJ1-2 TRBV2 ASSATNRVGGGYT
NA TRBJ1-1 TRBV28 ASSFLGQGDLAF
few TRBJ1-1 TRBV2 ASTRLLTEAF
large TRBJ1-6 TRBV12-3/TRBV12-4 ASSFGARSNSPLH
large TRBJ2-7 TRBV6-2/TRBV6-3 ASSLKGEQY
NA TRBJ2-2 TRBV19 ASSMTAGAGTGELF
NA TRBJ1-2 TRBV20-1 SARVRGRIANYGYT
NA TRBJ1-2 TRBV2 ASSEKPGNYGYT
few TRBJ2-3 TRBV6-1 ASSDGAGDTDTQY
NA TRBJ1-3 TRBV11-3 ASSFQGASGNTIY
NA TRBJ2-3 TRBV7-3 ASSPVAGGTTDTQY